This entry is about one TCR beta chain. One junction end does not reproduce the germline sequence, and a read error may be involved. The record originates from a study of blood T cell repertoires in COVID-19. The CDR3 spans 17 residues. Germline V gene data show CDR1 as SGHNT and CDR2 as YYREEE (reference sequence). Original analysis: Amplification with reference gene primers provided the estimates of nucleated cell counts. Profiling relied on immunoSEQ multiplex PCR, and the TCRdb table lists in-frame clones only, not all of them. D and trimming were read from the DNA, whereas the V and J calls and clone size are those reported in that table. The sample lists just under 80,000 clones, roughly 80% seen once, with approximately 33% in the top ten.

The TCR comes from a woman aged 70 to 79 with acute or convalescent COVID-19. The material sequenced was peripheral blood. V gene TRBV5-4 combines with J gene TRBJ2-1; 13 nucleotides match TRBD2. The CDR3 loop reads CASTLRRTSGSYNEQFF. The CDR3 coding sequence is TGTGCCAGCACCTTGAGGAGGACTAGCGGGAGTTACAATGAGCAGTTCTTC. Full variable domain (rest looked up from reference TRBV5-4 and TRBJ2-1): ETGVTQSPTHLIKTRGQQVTLRCSSQSGHNTVSWYQQALGQGPQFIFQYYREEENGRGNFPPRFSGLQFPNYSSELNVNALELDDSALYLCASTLRRTSGSYNEQFFGPGTRLTVL.